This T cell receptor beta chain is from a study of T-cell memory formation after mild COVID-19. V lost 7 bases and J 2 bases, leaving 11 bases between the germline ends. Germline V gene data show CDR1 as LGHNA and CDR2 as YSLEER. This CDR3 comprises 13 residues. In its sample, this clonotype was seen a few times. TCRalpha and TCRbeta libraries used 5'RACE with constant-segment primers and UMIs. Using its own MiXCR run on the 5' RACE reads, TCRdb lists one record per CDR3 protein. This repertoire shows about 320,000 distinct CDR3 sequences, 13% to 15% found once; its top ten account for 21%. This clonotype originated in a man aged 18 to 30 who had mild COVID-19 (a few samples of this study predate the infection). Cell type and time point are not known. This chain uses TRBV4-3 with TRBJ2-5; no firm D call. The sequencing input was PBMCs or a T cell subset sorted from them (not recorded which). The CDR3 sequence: CASTPVRQETQYF. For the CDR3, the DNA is TGCGCCAGCACCCCGGTGCGGCAAGAGACCCAGTACTTC.